The 13 T cell receptor beta chains presented below share a single source sample, sequenced in a study of cytomegalovirus exposure and HLA in healthy donors. The PCR used 60 Vbeta and 13 Jbeta primers. TCRdb keeps only in-frame clones here, not all; method: immunoSEQ multiplex PCR. This sample has 150,000 to 200,000 clones, with nearly 80% found just once. What was sequenced was PBMCs. The receptors shown here come from a woman in her thirties in good health and CMV-seropositive.

The chain uses TRBV28 and TRBJ1-5, with TRBD1 matching over 8 bases. Germline V gene data show CDR1 as MDHEN and CDR2 as SYDVKM. V gave up 5 bases and J gave up 11 bases; unmatched junction bases: 11. The CDR3 has 14 residues. This CDR3 reads CASSRTGIDLAQHF. CDR3 nucleotides: TGTGCCAGCAGTCGGACAGGGATCGACCTGGCCCAGCATTTT.

CDR3 in amino acids: CASSLVGEPDTQYF. CDR3 DNA: TGTGCCAGCAGCTTGGTGGGAGAACCAGATACGCAGTATTTT. This chain uses TRBV5-6 with TRBJ2-3, with D tentatively TRBD2 (5 bases). V lost 0 bases and J 4 bases, leaving 9 bases between the germline ends. The CDR3 covers 14 residues. Germline lookup yields CDR1 SGHDT and CDR2 YYEEEE.

The CDR3 sequence is CASQDKRVLLDEQFF. In DNA form, the CDR3 reads TGCGCCAGCCAGGACAAGCGGGTCCTCCTGGATGAGCAGTTCTTC. The J gene is TRBJ2-1, the V gene TRBV23-1, with D perhaps TRBD2 (6 bases). TRBV23-1 is sorted into the ORF group, with uncertain function. V lost 8 bases to trimming and J lost 8 bases, with 22 bases between them. The CDR3 consists of 15 residues.

This sequence joins TRBV4-2 and TRBJ1-2; 7 bases are a match to TRBD1. The CDR3 contains 15 residues. Germline lookup yields CDR1 LGHNA and CDR2 YNFKEQ. J was trimmed by 7 bases and V by 1 base; bases with no gene match: 9. This chain's CDR3 is CASSQVRQGTRGYTF. The CDR3 coding sequence is TGTGCCAGCAGCCAAGTGCGACAGGGAACGCGTGGCTACACCTTC.

This chain joins TRBV4-2 and TRBJ1-6; TRBD1 might be the D (5 bases). V dropped 0 bases and J dropped 10 bases, with 19 bases sitting between them. This CDR3 spans 17 amino acids. The germline V gene has CDR1 LGHNA and CDR2 YNFKEQ. CDR3 protein: CASSQDGGGDNVSPLHF. CDR3 nucleotides: TGTGCCAGCAGCCAAGACGGAGGAGGGGATAATGTGTCACCCCTCCACTTT.

The chain recombines TRBV2 with TRBJ1-5; D is uncertain. V lost 8 bases and J lost 0, with 14 bases in between. This CDR3 spans 15 amino acids. Germline V gives CDR1 SNHLY, CDR2 FYNNEI. CDR3: CASALAGNSNQPQHF. CDR3 sequence (DNA): TGTGCCAGCGCCCTAGCGGGAAATAGCAATCAGCCCCAGCATTTT.

This clone has more than one count but fewer than ten. This sequence joins TRBV9 and TRBJ1-1; possible D gene TRBD1, 5 bases. In germline, CDR1 is SGDLS, CDR2 YYNGEE. The CDR3 covers 12 residues. V was trimmed by 4 bases and J by 9 bases, leaving 13 bases between them. The CDR3 DNA reads as TGTGCCAGCAGCTCCTTGGGGGGACAAGCTTTCTTT. Protein product: CASSSLGGQAFF. Combining the CDR3 with reference TRBV9 and TRBJ1-1 gives the whole variable domain DSGVTQTPKHLITATGQRVTLRCSPRSGDLSVYWYQQSLDQGLQFLIQYYNGEERAKGNILERFSAQQFPDLHSELNLSSLELGDSALYFCASSSLGGQAFFGQGTRLTVV.

The rearrangement joins TRBV11-1 to TRBJ2-2; D not resolved. The V end was cut by 2 bases, the J end by 7 bases, with 8 bases between. The germline V gene encodes CDR1 SGHAT and CDR2 FQDESV (reference sequence). The CDR3 loop spans 13 amino acids. The CDR3, as DNA: TGTGCCAGCAGCTTACGGTCGGTCGGGGAGCTGTTTTTT. It encodes CASSLRSVGELFF.

The chain is built from TRBV2 and TRBJ1-2; 8 nucleotides align to TRBD1. CDR1 SNHLY and CDR2 FYNNEI come from the germline V gene. The CDR3 consists of 14 residues. The junction had 12 bases not matched to a gene; V was cut back by 9 bases and J by 6 bases. The CDR3 DNA sequence: TGTGCCAGAATTTCAGGGGGCGGCACGGATGGCTACACCTTC. As protein: CARISGGGTDGYTF.

This clone was seen more than once but under ten times. The CDR3 bases are TGTGCCAGCAGAGACAGGGGGGCGGGAAACTATGGCTACACCTTC. Encoded protein: CASRDRGAGNYGYTF. V usage is TRBV2 and J usage is TRBJ1-2, with 9 nucleotides matching TRBD1. The V and J ends lost 6 bases and 2 bases, in that order; junction bases with no gene match: 7. Germline V CDR1 and CDR2: SNHLY, FYNNEI. The CDR3 runs to 15 residues.

V and J are TRBV27 and TRBJ2-5, with 11 bases that match TRBD2. Germline lookup yields CDR1 MNHEY and CDR2 SMNVEV (reference sequence). This CDR3 region has 14 residues. The trim removed 3 bases at V and 5 bases at J, leaving 2 bases unmatched. For the CDR3, the DNA is TGTGCCAGCAGTTTTAGCGGGAGGGCCGAGACCCAGTACTTC. Protein product: CASSFSGRAETQYF.

The V gene is TRBV10-1, the J gene TRBJ2-7; D perhaps matches TRBD2 (5 bases). This CDR3 has 13 residues. Germline V gene data show CDR1 as WNHNN and CDR2 as SYGVQD (reference sequence). Deletions cut 7 bases from V and 2 bases from J, with 12 bases between. CDR3 nucleotide sequence: TGCGCCAGCATCCCGGACTCGACCTACGAGCAGTACTTC. Amino acid sequence: CASIPDSTYEQYF.

This chain links TRBV27 with TRBJ2-7; 10 nucleotides align to TRBD1. The J segment lost 3 bases and the V segment lost 0 bases, leaving 8 bases of the junction unmatched. The CDR3 has 17 amino acids. Per germline, CDR1 MNHEY and CDR2 SMNVEV (reference sequence). The CDR3 region is CASSLSPDRGTLYEQYF. In nucleotides, the CDR3 is TGTGCCAGCAGTTTATCGCCGGACAGGGGGACCCTCTACGAGCAGTACTTC.